This TCR beta chain appears in the sequencing data of a study of T cells in Graves' hyperthyroidism and ophthalmopathy. Amplification of TCR beta CDR3 regions was performed using RNA transcripts as template. The HTBI set primed first-round TCR CDR3 RT-PCR. In TCRdb, the multiplex PCR reads were re-called with MiXCR into one record per CDR3 protein. This table holds some 720,000 distinct CDR3 sequences, 16% found once. The study defined stable Graves' hyperthyroidism as no ophthalmopathy progression within 18 months. Thyroid ultrasound and orbital computed tomography, with clinical symptoms and serum thyroxine and TRAb, informed diagnoses. The CDR3 contains 14 residues. V lost 8 bases, J lost 0 bases, and 4 bases stayed unmatched. Germline assignment: CDR1 SNHLY and CDR2 FYNNEI. This clonotype has ten or more counts.

The sample consisted of blood. The chain combines TRBV2 with TRBJ2-4; 7 bases are a match to TRBD2. The TCR comes from a man aged 18-30 years with Graves' hyperthyroidism. The CDR3 sequence is CASRGGLAKNIQYF. The CDR3 coding sequence is TGTGCCAGCCGCGGGGGATTAGCCAAAAACATTCAGTACTTC.